Following are 30 T cell receptor beta chains from one sample sequenced in a study of technical replicates of blood from a handful of donors. TCRdb's copy holds only in-frame clones and misses some; the assay was immunoSEQ multiplex PCR. The data hold tens of thousands of clones, with 91% observed a single time. Sequencing input: PBMCs. Source of these receptors: a human donor in good health. Some clones in this sample may be carry-over from other donors' samples.

The CDR3 DNA follows: TGTGCCAGCAGCGTAGCTTCCCCGCAAGAGACCCAGTACTTC. As protein: CASSVASPQETQYF. V usage is TRBV9 and J usage is TRBJ2-5; the D is unclear. This CDR3 contains 14 residues. The germline gives CDR1 SGDLS, CDR2 YYNGEE. V was shortened by 0 bases and J by 2 bases, with 8 bases between the two germline ends.

This clone was observed a few times. The gene calls are TRBV2 and TRBJ1-1; D is perhaps TRBD1 (5 bases). CDR3 size: 13 residues. Germline values: CDR1 SNHLY, CDR2 FYNNEI. Trimming left V 4 bases short and J 1 base short, with 7 bases between. This CDR3 reads CASSGDRNTEAFF. The CDR3 nucleotides read TGTGCCAGCAGTGGAGACAGGAACACTGAAGCTTTCTTT.

V and J are TRBV7-9 and TRBJ1-5; TRBD1 aligns across 7 bases. The junction had 14 bases not matched to a gene; V was cut back by 9 bases and J by 0 bases. Germline values: CDR1 SEHNR, CDR2 FQNEAQ (reference sequence). This CDR3 is 17 amino acids long. The CDR3 protein is CASIIGGTVYSNQPQHF. DNA for the CDR3: TGTGCCAGTATCATAGGGGGGACAGTCTATAGCAATCAGCCCCAGCATTTT. Variable domain in full (rest from reference TRBV7-9 and TRBJ1-5): DTGVSQNPRHKITKRGQNVTFRCDPISEHNRLYWYRQTLGQGPEFLTYFQNEAQLEKSRLLSDRFSAERPKGSFSTLEIQRTEQGDSAMYLCASIIGGTVYSNQPQHFGDGTRLSIL.

The chain recombines TRBV5-1 with TRBJ2-3; D is uncertain. Germline loops: CDR1 SGHRS, CDR2 YFSETQ. With 3 bases removed from V and 2 bases from J, the gap between germline ends came to 7 bases. There are 13 residues in the CDR3. DNA of the CDR3: TGCGCCAGCAGCTCAACCTACACAGATACGCAGTATTTT. Translating gives CASSSTYTDTQYF.

J is TRBJ1-1 and V is TRBV19; the match to TRBD1 covers 8 bases. Trimming removed 3 bases from V and 1 base from J; junction bases left unmatched: 7. The CDR3 loop spans 16 amino acids. Germline lookup yields CDR1 LNHDA and CDR2 SQIVND (reference sequence). Here the CDR3 reads CASSITSGGSNTEAFF. CDR3 bases: TGTGCCAGTAGTATCACGTCAGGGGGCTCGAACACTGAAGCTTTCTTT.

This rearrangement joins TRBV6-5 to TRBJ1-6, with 7 bases that match TRBD1. The germline V gene encodes CDR1 MNHEY and CDR2 SVGAGI. Trimming at V came to 7 bases and at J to 10 bases, leaving 10 bases not matched to a gene. CDR3 size: 14 residues. CDR3 loop: CASTREGAGSPLHF. The CDR3 nucleotides read TGTGCCAGCACCCGAGAGGGGGCGGGCTCACCCCTCCACTTT.

The V call is TRBV19, the J call TRBJ1-2; 7 nucleotides agree with TRBD1. The CDR3 runs to 14 residues. Germline trimming cut 5 bases from V and 0 bases from J; bases unmatched to any gene: 3. CDR1 is LNHDA, CDR2 SQIVND, per germline (reference sequence). The CDR3 spells CASSPQGTNYGYTF. Written as DNA, the CDR3 is TGTGCCAGTAGTCCACAGGGGACTAACTATGGCTACACCTTC.

V gene TRBV6-5 combines with J gene TRBJ1-3; TRBD1 is a possible D gene (6 bases). Germline assignment: CDR1 MNHEY and CDR2 SVGAGI. V lost 6 bases to trimming and J lost 7 bases, with 16 bases between them. The CDR3 is 14 residues long. The CDR3: CASRPTGTSNTIYF. In DNA, the CDR3 is TGTGCCAGCAGACCGACCGGGACAAGCAACACCATATATTTT.

This chain links TRBV18 with TRBJ2-1, with TRBD1 identical over 9 bases. Germline CDR1 KGHSH, CDR2 LQKENI. J lost 6 bases, V lost 4 bases, and 4 bases had no gene match. CDR3 size: 14 residues. The CDR3 DNA reads TGTGCCAGCTCACTGGAGACAGGGGGCAATGAGCAGTTCTTC. This sequence encodes CASSLETGGNEQFF.

This sequence joins TRBV7-2 and TRBJ1-4; D call uncertain. The CDR3 runs 13 residues. Trimming cost V 0 bases and J 8 bases, with 7 bases left between them. Germline V gene lookup returns CDR1 SGHTA and CDR2 FQGNSA. In DNA form, the CDR3 reads TGTGCCAGCAGCTTAGCCGGAGGGGAAAAACTGTTTTTT. As protein: CASSLAGGEKLFF.

The CDR3: CASSLVSVSDTQYF. The CDR3 DNA reads as TGTGCCAGCAGCTTAGTTAGTGTCTCAGATACGCAGTATTTT. The chain combines TRBV11-2 with TRBJ2-3; no firm D call. Trimming removed 1 base at V and 4 bases at J, with 9 bases between. CDR1 is SGHAT and CDR2 is FQNNGV in the germline V gene. This CDR3 region has 14 residues. Full variable domain (remainder filled in from reference TRBV11-2 and TRBJ2-3): EAGVAQSPRYKIIEKRQSVAFWCNPISGHATLYWYQQILGQGPKLLIQFQNNGVVDDSQLPKDRFSAERLKGVDSTLKIQPAKLEDSAVYLCASSLVSVSDTQYFGPGTRLTVL.

CDR3 coding DNA: TGTGCCAGTAGGAAAGGGGGGACAGGGTCAGTCAAGCAGTACTTC. It translates to CASRKGGTGSVKQYF. The rearrangement uses TRBV2 and TRBJ2-7, with TRBD1 matching over 9 bases. The CDR3 is 15 amino acids. Germline V lookup: CDR1 SNHLY, CDR2 FYNNEI. The V segment lost 9 bases and the J segment 8 bases; nucleotides outside the gene matches: 17.

This clone appeared once. The chain is built from TRBV4-1 and TRBJ1-6, with D maybe TRBD1 (5 bases). Germline V CDR1 and CDR2: MGHRA, YSYEKL. This CDR3 has 16 amino acids. V lost 1 base and J 8 bases, leaving 15 bases between the germline ends. DNA of the CDR3: TGCGCCAGCAGCCAAGGGGGGGGAGGCCTTTATTCACCCCTCCACTTT. Amino acid sequence: CASSQGGGGLYSPLHF.

The chain is built from TRBV7-8 and TRBJ2-7; possibly TRBD2 for D (5 bases). Trimming pared 5 bases from V and 3 bases from J, leaving 11 bases between. This CDR3 contains 13 residues. Germline V gene data show CDR1 as SGHVS and CDR2 as FQNEAQ. The CDR3 bases are TGTGCCAGCAGCCCCGGACTTGGCTACGAGCAGTACTTC. Translating gives CASSPGLGYEQYF.

The chain is built from TRBV5-1 and TRBJ1-1; D may be TRBD1 (6 bases). This CDR3 has 14 residues. V lost 0 bases and J lost 3, with 9 bases in between. Germline loops: CDR1 SGHRS, CDR2 YFSETQ. The DNA for the CDR3 is TGCGCCAGCAGCTTGGTGGCAGGGGACACTGAAGCTTTCTTT. Translated, it gives CASSLVAGDTEAFF.

The chain joins TRBV2 to TRBJ2-7; 7 bases align to TRBD1. The ends lost 5 bases at V and 4 bases at J; junction bases unmatched: 14. Germline values: CDR1 SNHLY, CDR2 FYNNEI. The CDR3 runs to 16 residues. CDR3: CASSPTGAVTPYEQYF. The CDR3 DNA sequence: TGTGCCAGCAGTCCTACAGGGGCTGTTACTCCTTACGAGCAGTACTTC.

The chain combines TRBV2 with TRBJ1-5; 9 bases agree with TRBD1. Germline CDR1 and CDR2: SNHLY and FYNNEI. V lost 7 bases to trimming and J lost 7 bases; unmatched junction nucleotides: 5. The CDR3 sequence is 13 residues long. The CDR3 here is CASNRQGGQPQHF. The CDR3 DNA sequence: TGTGCCAGCAACCGACAGGGGGGACAGCCCCAGCATTTT.

The gene calls are TRBV25-1 and TRBJ1-1; D may be TRBD1 (6 bases). There are 15 residues in the CDR3. Germline CDR1 and CDR2: MGHDK and SYGVNS. V lost 4 bases and J lost 4, with 16 bases in between. CDR3 in amino acids: CASSGTQGGSTEAFF. The CDR3 DNA sequence: TGTGCCAGCAGTGGAACACAGGGAGGGAGCACTGAAGCTTTCTTT. The whole variable domain, filled in from reference TRBV25-1 and TRBJ1-1, reads EADIYQTPRYLVIGTGKKITLECSQTMGHDKMYWYQQDPGMELHLIHYSYGVNSTEKGDLSSESTVSRIRTEHFPLTLESARPSHTSQYLCASSGTQGGSTEAFFGQGTRLTVV.

This rearrangement joins TRBV6-6 to TRBJ2-1; 7 bases fit TRBD2. J was trimmed by 9 bases and V by 6 bases; bases with no gene match: 5. The CDR3 consists of 12 residues. CDR1 is MNHNY, CDR2 SVGAGI, per germline (reference sequence). CDR3 coding DNA: TGTGCCAGCAGAACGACTAGCCTTGAGCAGTTCTTC. This translates into CASRTTSLEQFF.

V is TRBV4-3 and J is TRBJ2-1; 9 bases match TRBD2. CDR3 length: 16 residues. V lost 1 base to trimming and J lost 3 bases; unmatched junction nucleotides: 4. CDR1 is LGHNA and CDR2 is YSLEER in the germline V gene. As DNA, the CDR3 is TGCGCCAGCAGCCAAGTTCTAGCGGGATTCTACAATGAGCAGTTCTTC. Protein: CASSQVLAGFYNEQFF.

The sample holds one count of this clone. The chain couples TRBV4-3 to TRBJ2-3; 7 nucleotides match TRBD2. The CDR3 runs 15 residues. After removal of 0 bases from V and 6 bases from J, the junction contained 6 bases not matched to a gene. From germline, CDR1 is LGHNA and CDR2 YSLEER. The CDR3 DNA follows: TGCGCCAGCAGCCAAGACTGGACTAGACCGGATACGCAGTATTTT. Translating it yields CASSQDWTRPDTQYF.

This chain joins TRBV2 and TRBJ2-5; 7 nucleotides agree with TRBD1. CDR1 and CDR2 from the germline V gene are SNHLY and FYNNEI. Germline trimming cut 8 bases from V and 2 bases from J; bases unmatched to any gene: 5. The CDR3 sequence is 13 residues long. The CDR3 region is CASQGTVQETQYF. CDR3 DNA: TGTGCCAGCCAGGGGACAGTACAAGAGACCCAGTACTTC.

V usage is TRBV21-1 and J usage is TRBJ2-7; the table's D call TRBD2 went unverified against the DNA. TRBV21-1 is deemed a pseudogene. The CDR3 runs 15 residues. The CDR3 sequence: CASSCRENHPYEQYF. CDR3 in DNA: TGTGCCAGCAGCTGCCGGGAGAACCACCCCTACGAGCAGTACTTC.

The chain carries TRBV6-1 and TRBJ1-5; 8 bases agree with TRBD1. V shed 4 bases, J shed 2 bases, and the junction held 7 bases outside the gene matches. The germline V gene encodes CDR1 MNHNS and CDR2 SASEGT. The CDR3 runs to 16 residues. The CDR3 DNA reads TGTGCCAGCAGTGCCCAGACAGGGGTGGGCAATCAGCCCCAGCATTTT. The encoded protein is CASSAQTGVGNQPQHF.

On this clone: Other DNA sequences from this sample encode an identical CDR3 as well. The genes are TRBV7-2 and TRBJ2-7; TRBD2 aligns across 7 bases. CDR1 is SGHTA and CDR2 is FQGNSA in the germline V gene. V lost 1 base to trimming and J lost 3 bases; unmatched junction nucleotides: 3. There are 14 residues in the CDR3. The CDR3 sequence is CASSLGLAGYEQYF. CDR3 in DNA: TGTGCCAGCAGCTTAGGACTAGCAGGCTACGAGCAGTACTTC.

This chain joins TRBV9 and TRBJ1-4; no definite D call. The CDR3 runs to 14 residues. Germline assignment: CDR1 SGDLS and CDR2 YYNGEE. V lost 1 base and J lost 10, with 14 bases in between. The DNA for the CDR3 is TGTGCCAGCAGCGTAAGGTCGGAGGGAGGAAAACTGTTTTTT. It codes for CASSVRSEGGKLFF. The full variable domain, rest sourced from reference TRBV9 and TRBJ1-4, is DSGVTQTPKHLITATGQRVTLRCSPRSGDLSVYWYQQSLDQGLQFLIQYYNGEERAKGNILERFSAQQFPDLHSELNLSSLELGDSALYFCASSVRSEGGKLFFGSGTQLSVL.

The V gene is TRBV19, the J gene TRBJ1-1; D is possibly TRBD1 (5 bases). The germline V gene encodes CDR1 LNHDA and CDR2 SQIVND (reference sequence). The CDR3 sequence is 14 residues long. Trimming stripped 10 bases from V and 3 bases from J, with 18 bases between. CDR3 in DNA: TGTGCCACAGCGTTGGGGACTCGAGACACTGAAGCTTTCTTT. Its translation is CATALGTRDTEAFF.

The chain links TRBV9 to TRBJ1-4; D gene ambiguous. The V gene's germline CDR1 is SGDLS and CDR2 YYNGEE. The CDR3 sequence is 15 residues long. The V and J ends lost 0 bases and 3 bases respectively, with 9 bases between them. The CDR3 nucleotides read TGTGCCAGCAGCGTAGAAGGGAGGGCTAATGAAAAACTGTTTTTT. It yields the protein CASSVEGRANEKLFF.

The rearrangement links TRBV7-6 to TRBJ2-5; 7 nucleotides match TRBD2. V was pared by 2 bases and J by 2 bases, with 11 bases of the junction left unmatched. This CDR3 comprises 17 residues. Germline-derived CDR1 and CDR2 are SGHVS and FNYEAQ. This CDR3 is CASSLRGLAAPQETQYF. DNA for the CDR3: TGTGCCAGCAGCTTACGAGGGCTAGCGGCCCCTCAAGAGACCCAGTACTTC.

V is TRBV7-8 and J is TRBJ2-5; the D gene is possibly TRBD1 (6 bases). CDR3 length equals 15 residues. V was trimmed by 4 bases and J by 5 bases, leaving 17 bases between them. The germline V gene encodes CDR1 SGHVS and CDR2 FQNEAQ. This CDR3 is CASSSLDSLRETQYF. The CDR3 coding sequence is TGTGCCAGCAGCTCTTTGGACAGCCTAAGGGAGACCCAGTACTTC. Looking up the rest from reference TRBV7-8 and TRBJ2-5 gives the full variable domain: GAGVSQSPRYKVAKRGQDVALRCDPISGHVSLFWYQQALGQGPEFLTYFQNEAQLDKSGLPSDRFFAERPEGSVSTLKIQRTQQEDSAVYLCASSSLDSLRETQYFGPGTRLLVL.